This T cell receptor beta chain came from a study of beta chain features in type 1 diabetes (dated by TCRdb to the late 2010s). In the study overall: Patients and healthy donors did not differ in mean age, gender distribution, total cell number or subset yield. A total of roughly 110 million sorted cells were examined across all samples, and the number of cells per subset was strongly correlated with RNA yield. In the study, recently diagnosed type 1 diabetes patients and matched healthy donors were compared on the TCRB repertoires of their sorted circulating CD4+ T cell subsets. Whereas all 30 or so donors provided naive and central memory subsets, regulatory and stem cell-like memory subsets were isolated from just 8 patients and about eight healthy donors. General conclusions and limits of the study: At VDJ recombination sites, type 1 diabetes patients had fewer insertions and more deleted nucleotides, which implies abnormalities in thymic rearrangement. Type 1 diabetes patients showed a moderate but significant shortening of TCRB CDR3 length in all four CD4+ subsets. Only small numbers of individuals were included in the HLA sub-analyses, which left unresolved whether HLA type had any influence on TCRB rearrangement. Shorter templates might have been favored by PCR, but patient and control samples were amplified and corrected together, so both groups would have been affected equally by any skew. Because cDNA rather than genomic DNA was sequenced, highly expressing activated cells could have been over-represented, although no difference in activation and CD3 levels was found between groups. Naive, central memory and regulatory TCRB repertoires appeared to be more alike among patients than among healthy donors.

The junction shows trimming of 1 base on V and 9 bases on J, plus 12 bases between the germline ends. CDR1 SEHNR and CDR2 FQNEAQ were looked up in the germline V gene (reference sequence). The CDR3 goes from the cysteine to the phenylalanine over 13 residues. Just CDR3 DNA is preserved here, 39 bases in frame from base 1. Worth noting for this clone: Which antigen it targets is not known. The input lacks base qualities; no much larger clone sits a single base away.

A single peripheral blood draw of about 120 mL on average was collected from each donor into heparinised tubes. Using a panel that included CD45RO, CCR7, CD25, CD127, CD95 and CD27, naive, central memory, regulatory and stem cell-like memory CD4+ T cells were sorted on a BD FACSAria II. A purity above 98% was achieved for all sorted populations. PBMCs were isolated right away by Lymphoprep density gradient centrifugation and were stained directly, without culture. So that batch effects would be minimized, each experiment stained and sorted samples in pairs, pairing one healthy donor with one patient. The entire amount of isolated RNA was reverse transcribed using the High Capacity cDNA Reverse Transcription Kit, so the sequenced TCRB transcripts were expressed ones. Deep immunoSEQ sequencing was applied to naive, central memory and regulatory T cell samples, giving an average of around 3.4 million total reads per sample. Sorted cells were lysed in RLT buffer and RNA was extracted with DNase-treated RNeasy Micro or Mini kits, depending on cell number. To prevent cross-contamination, each cell subset was processed individually, whereas patient and healthy donor samples were processed jointly. Using the immunoSEQ multiplex PCR, TCRB sequences were amplified from cDNA into 87-bp fragments spanning the CDR3 region. Sequencing of the amplicons was done on the Illumina HiSeq platform. In the original analysis: PCR bias was corrected computationally using synthetic template baselines, and reads within Hamming distance 2 were collapsed, with unmergeable singletons discarded. Reads were aligned to IMGT to assign V, D and J genes, CDR3 length, and insertions or deletions at six rearrangement sites. Within each subset, clonotype counts were normalized to sorted cell number, after which true diversity and Gini coefficients were computed with the tcR R package. The overlap coefficient, calculated on TCRB nucleotide sequences, was used to quantify repertoire sharing. Out-of-frame TCRB sequences from naive cells were analyzed as a proxy for the pre-selection repertoire. TCRdb stores this immuneACCESS table with in-frame sequences only. Part of the clones is absent; in the studies checked, under half of the shortfall reflects unresolved V genes, and no reason is known for the rest. The D gene and trimming were derived from the DNA, and the V and J assignments and clone size from that table. Here the sample has approximately 340,000 clones; approximately 16% occur a single time. Under 0.02% of the sample comes from the top ten.

Input material: naive CD4+ T cells from blood. What this sample's cell subset or site label stands for: true naive CD4+ T cells. The receptor chain draws on TRBV7-9 and TRBJ2-5; the D segment could be TRBD2, given 5 matching bases. The TCR sequence derives from a woman aged 18-29 years in good health. The CDR3 has the sequence CASSLVAGRSQYF. The nucleotide sequence is TGTGCCAGCAGCTTAGTTGCGGGTCGGTCCCAGTACTTC.